This TCR beta chain appears in the sequencing data of a study of T cell responses to AZD1222 COVID-19 vaccine. About the study: Investigators merged groups given second doses at roughly 4 or roughly 12 weeks. Points from the study as a whole: Donors skewed white British and female; clonal diversity was possibly underestimated. Vaccine-related CD4 TCRs covered spike, predominating at 160-218 and 743-854. Samples come after the peak T cell response, not at day 14.

Germline V gives CDR1 SGHNT, CDR2 YENEEA. The CDR3 runs to 12 residues. Trimming removed 4 bases at V and 5 bases at J, with 8 bases between. Profiling relied on immunoSEQ multiplex PCR, and the TCRdb table lists in-frame clones only, not all of them. The sample contains about 81,000 clones, approximately 90% of which appear only once. About this clone itself: Its antigen is as yet unknown.

J is TRBJ1-1 and V is TRBV11-3, with unresolved D. The sequenced sample was peripheral blood, obtained on day 0 of AZD1222 vaccination. This receptor was taken from an adult in good health. This CDR3 reads CASSSMETEAFF. The DNA of the CDR3 is TGTGCCAGCAGCTCCATGGAGACTGAAGCTTTCTTT. Looking up the rest from reference TRBV11-3 and TRBJ1-1 gives the full variable domain: EAGVVQSPRYKIIEKKQPVAFWCNPISGHNTLYWYLQNLGQGPELLIRYENEEAVDDSQLPKDRFSAERLKGVDSTLKIQPAELGDSAVYLCASSSMETEAFFGQGTRLTVV.